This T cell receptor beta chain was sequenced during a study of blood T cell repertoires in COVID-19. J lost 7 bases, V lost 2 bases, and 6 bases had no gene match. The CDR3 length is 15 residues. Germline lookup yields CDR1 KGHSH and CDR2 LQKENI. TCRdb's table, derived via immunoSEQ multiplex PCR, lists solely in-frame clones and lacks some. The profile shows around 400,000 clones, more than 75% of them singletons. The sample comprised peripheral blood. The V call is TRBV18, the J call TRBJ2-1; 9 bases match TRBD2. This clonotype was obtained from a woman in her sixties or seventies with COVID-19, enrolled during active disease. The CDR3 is CASSPSLAGGNEQFF. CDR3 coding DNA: TGTGCCAGCTCACCATCACTAGCGGGTGGGAATGAGCAGTTCTTC. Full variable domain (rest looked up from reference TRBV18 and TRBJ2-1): NAGVMQNPRHLVRRRGQEARLRCSPMKGHSHVYWYRQLPEEGLKFMVYLQKENIIDESGMPKERFSAEFPKEGPSILRIQQVVRGDSAAYFCASSPSLAGGNEQFFGPGTRLTVL.